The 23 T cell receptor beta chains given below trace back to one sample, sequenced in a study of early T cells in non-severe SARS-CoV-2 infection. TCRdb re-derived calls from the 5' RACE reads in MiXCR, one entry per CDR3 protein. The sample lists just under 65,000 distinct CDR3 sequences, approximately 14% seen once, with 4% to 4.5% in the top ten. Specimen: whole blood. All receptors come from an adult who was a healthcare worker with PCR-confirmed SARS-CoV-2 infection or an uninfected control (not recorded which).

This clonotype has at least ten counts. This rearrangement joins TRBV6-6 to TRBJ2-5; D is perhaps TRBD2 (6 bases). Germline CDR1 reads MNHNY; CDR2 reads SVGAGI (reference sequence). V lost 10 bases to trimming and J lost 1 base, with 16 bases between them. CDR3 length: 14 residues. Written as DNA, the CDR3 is TGTGCCACCTCCGACGCCGGGGGCCAAGAGACCCAGTACTTC. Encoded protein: CATSDAGGQETQYF.

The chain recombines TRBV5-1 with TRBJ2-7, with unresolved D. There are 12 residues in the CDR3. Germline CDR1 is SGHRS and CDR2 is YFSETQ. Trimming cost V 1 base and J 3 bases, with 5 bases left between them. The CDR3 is CASSLKGYEQYF. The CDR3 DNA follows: TGCGCCAGCAGCTTGAAGGGCTACGAGCAGTACTTC.

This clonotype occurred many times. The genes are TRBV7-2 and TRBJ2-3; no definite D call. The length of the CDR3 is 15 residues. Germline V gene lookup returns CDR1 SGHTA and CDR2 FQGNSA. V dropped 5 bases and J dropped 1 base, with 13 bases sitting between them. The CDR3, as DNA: TGTGCCAGCAGCGAAACTTTAGGGCGCACAGATACGCAGTATTTT. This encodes CASSETLGRTDTQYF. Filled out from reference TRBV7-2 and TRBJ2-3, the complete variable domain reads GAGVSQSPSNKVTEKGKDVELRCDPISGHTALYWYRQSLGQGLEFLIYFQGNSAPDKSGLPSDRFSAERTGGSVSTLTIQRTQQEDSAVYLCASSETLGRTDTQYFGPGTRLTVL.

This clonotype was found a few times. CDR3 region: CASSSETLAKNIQYF. Here the CDR3 DNA reads TGTGCCAGCAGTTCAGAGACCCTAGCCAAAAACATTCAGTACTTC. V is TRBV7-8 and J is TRBJ2-4; D remains ambiguous. Trimming cost V 6 bases and J 0 bases, with 12 bases left between them. CDR1 and CDR2 from the germline V gene are SGHVS and FQNEAQ. This CDR3 has 15 amino acids.

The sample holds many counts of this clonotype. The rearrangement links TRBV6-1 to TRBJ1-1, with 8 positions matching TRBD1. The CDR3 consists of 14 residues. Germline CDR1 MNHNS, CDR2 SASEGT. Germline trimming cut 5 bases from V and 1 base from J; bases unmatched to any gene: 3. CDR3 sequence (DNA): TGTGCCAGCAGTTCGCAGGGGGCGAACACTGAAGCTTTCTTT. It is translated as CASSSQGANTEAFF.

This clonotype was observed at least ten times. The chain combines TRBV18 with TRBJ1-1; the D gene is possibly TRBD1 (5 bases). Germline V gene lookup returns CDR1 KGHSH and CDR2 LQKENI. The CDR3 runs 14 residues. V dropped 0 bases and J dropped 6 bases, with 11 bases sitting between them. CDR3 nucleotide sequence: TGTGCCAGCTCACCACCGGGGGTTGACGCTGAAGCTTTCTTT. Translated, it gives CASSPPGVDAEAFF.

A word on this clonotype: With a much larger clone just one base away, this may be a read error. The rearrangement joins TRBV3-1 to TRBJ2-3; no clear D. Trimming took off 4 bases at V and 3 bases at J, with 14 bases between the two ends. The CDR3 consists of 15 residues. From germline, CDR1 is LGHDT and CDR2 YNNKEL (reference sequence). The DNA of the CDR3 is TGTGCCAGCAGCCGAGAACTTGGGGAAACAGATACGCAGTATTTT. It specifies CASSRELGETDTQYF.

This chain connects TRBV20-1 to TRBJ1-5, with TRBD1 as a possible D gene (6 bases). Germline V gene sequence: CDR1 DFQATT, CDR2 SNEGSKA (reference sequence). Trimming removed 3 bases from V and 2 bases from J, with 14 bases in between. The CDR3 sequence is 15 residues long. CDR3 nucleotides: TGCAGTGCTAGGGACAGTTTTCTCGGCAATCAGCCCCAGCATTTT. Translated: CSARDSFLGNQPQHF.

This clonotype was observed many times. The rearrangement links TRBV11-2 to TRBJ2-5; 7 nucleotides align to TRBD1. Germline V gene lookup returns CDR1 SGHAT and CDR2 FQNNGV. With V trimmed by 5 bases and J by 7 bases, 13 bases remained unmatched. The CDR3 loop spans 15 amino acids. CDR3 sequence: CASSQPRGRTGTQYF. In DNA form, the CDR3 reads TGTGCCAGCAGCCAACCCCGGGGCCGGACAGGGACCCAGTACTTC.

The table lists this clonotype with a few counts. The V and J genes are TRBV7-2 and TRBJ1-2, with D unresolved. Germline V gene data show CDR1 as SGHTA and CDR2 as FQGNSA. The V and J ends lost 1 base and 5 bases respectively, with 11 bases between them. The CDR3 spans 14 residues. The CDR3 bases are TGTGCCAGCAGCTTAGTTGAAGGACTATATGGCTACACCTTC. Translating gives CASSLVEGLYGYTF.

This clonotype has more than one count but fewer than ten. The CDR3 sequence is CSARPPQGGGQPQHF. In DNA, the CDR3 is TGCAGTGCTAGACCCCCACAGGGGGGGGGTCAGCCCCAGCATTTT. The gene calls are TRBV20-1 and TRBJ1-5; 8 nucleotides align to TRBD1. The germline V gene has CDR1 DFQATT and CDR2 SNEGSKA (reference sequence). This CDR3 spans 15 amino acids. The V gene end was trimmed by 2 bases and the J gene end by 6 bases; junction bases not matched to a gene: 9.

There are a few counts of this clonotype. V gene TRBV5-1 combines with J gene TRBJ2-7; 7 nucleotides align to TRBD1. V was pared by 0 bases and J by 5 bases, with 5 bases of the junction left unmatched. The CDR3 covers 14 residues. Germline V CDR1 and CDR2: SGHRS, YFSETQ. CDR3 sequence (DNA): TGCGCCAGCAGCTTGGTTCCAGGGGGAAACGAGCAGTACTTC. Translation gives CASSLVPGGNEQYF.

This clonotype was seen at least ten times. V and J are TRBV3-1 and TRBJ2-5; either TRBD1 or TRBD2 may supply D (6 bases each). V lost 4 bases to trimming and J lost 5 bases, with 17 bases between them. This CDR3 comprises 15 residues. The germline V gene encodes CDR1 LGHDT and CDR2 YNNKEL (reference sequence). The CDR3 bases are TGTGCCAGCAGCCCCCACGGGGGCGCAGGGGAGACCCAGTACTTC. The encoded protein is CASSPHGGAGETQYF.

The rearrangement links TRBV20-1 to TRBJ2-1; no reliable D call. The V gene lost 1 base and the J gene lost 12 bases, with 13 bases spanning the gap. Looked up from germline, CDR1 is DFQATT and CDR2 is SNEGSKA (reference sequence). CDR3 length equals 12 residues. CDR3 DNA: TGCAGTGCTAGAGGTGCGCGACCGGGGCAGTTCTTC. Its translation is CSARGARPGQFF.

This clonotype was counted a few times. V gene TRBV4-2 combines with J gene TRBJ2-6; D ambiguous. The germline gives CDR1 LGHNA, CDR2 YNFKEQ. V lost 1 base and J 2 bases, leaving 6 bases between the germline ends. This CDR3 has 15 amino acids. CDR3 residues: CASSQASAGANVLTF. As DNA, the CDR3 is TGTGCCAGCAGCCAAGCGAGCGCTGGGGCCAACGTCCTGACTTTC.

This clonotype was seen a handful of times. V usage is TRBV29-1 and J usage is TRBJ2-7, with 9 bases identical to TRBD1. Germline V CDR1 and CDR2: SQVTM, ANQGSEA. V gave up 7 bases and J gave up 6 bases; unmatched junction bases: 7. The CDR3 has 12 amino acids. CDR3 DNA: TGCAGCGGACGACAGGGGGAGGGCGAGCAGTACTTC. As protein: CSGRQGEGEQYF.

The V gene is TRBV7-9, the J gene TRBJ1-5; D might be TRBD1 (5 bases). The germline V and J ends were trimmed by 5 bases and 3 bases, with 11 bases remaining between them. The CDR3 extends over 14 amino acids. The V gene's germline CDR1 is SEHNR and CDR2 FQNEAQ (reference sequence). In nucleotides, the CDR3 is TGTGCCAGCAGCGCCGACAGCTACAATCAGCCCCAGCATTTT. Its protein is CASSADSYNQPQHF.

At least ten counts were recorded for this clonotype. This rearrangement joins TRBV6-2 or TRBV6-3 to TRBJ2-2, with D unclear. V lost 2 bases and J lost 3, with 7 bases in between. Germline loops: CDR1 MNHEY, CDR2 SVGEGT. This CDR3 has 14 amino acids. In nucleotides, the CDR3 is TGTGCCAGCAGTTACGTCACATACACCGGGGAGCTGTTTTTT. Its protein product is CASSYVTYTGELFF.

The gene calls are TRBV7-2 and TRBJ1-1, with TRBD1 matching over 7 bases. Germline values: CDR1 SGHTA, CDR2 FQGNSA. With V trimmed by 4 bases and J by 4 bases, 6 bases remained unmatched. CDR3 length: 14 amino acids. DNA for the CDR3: TGTGCCAGCAGCTACCGGGACAGATTCACTGAAGCTTTCTTT. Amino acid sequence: CASSYRDRFTEAFF.

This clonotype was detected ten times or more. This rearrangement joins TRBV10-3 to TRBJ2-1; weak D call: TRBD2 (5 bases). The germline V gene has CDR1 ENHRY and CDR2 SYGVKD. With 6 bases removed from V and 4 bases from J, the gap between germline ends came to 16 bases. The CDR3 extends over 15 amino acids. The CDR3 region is CAISNYPDSYNEQFF. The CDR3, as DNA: TGTGCCATCAGCAACTACCCGGACTCGTACAATGAGCAGTTCTTC.

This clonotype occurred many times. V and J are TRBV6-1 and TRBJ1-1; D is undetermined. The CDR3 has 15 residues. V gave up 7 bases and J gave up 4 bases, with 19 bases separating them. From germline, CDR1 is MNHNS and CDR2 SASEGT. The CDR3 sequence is CASNSERSFGTEAFF. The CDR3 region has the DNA TGTGCCAGCAACTCTGAAAGGAGTTTCGGCACTGAAGCTTTCTTT.

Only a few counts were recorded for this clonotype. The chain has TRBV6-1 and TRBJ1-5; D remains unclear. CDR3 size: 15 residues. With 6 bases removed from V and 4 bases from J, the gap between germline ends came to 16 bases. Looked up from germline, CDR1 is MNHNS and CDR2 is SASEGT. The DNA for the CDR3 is TGTGCCAGCAGAAGGAAGAAGAGGACGAATCAGCCCCAGCATTTT. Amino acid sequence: CASRRKKRTNQPQHF.

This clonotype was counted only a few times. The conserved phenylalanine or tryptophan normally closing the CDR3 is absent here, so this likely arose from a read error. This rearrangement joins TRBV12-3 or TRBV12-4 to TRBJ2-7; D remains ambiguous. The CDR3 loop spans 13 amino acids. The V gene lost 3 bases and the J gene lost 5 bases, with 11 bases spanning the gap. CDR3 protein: CASSFVLVNEQYL. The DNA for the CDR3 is TGTGCCAGCAGTTTCGTGCTAGTAAACGAGCAGTACTTG.